These 27 T cell receptor beta chains were all obtained from the same sample, sequenced in a study of shared clonotypes between healthy human individuals. Profiled with immunoSEQ multiplex PCR; TCRdb holds only in-frame clones, not every one. Among roughly 2.2 million clones listed, less than 95% were seen once. The sequencing sample was made of naive CD4+ T cells from PBMCs. As for subset: CD45RA+ positively selected. These receptors came from a man aged 18 to 30 in good health. Some clones in this sample may be carry-over from other donors' samples.

This chain uses TRBV30 with TRBJ1-3; D is possibly TRBD1 (6 bases). The CDR3 contains 13 residues. Trimming took off 1 base at V and 9 bases at J, with 13 bases between the two ends. Per germline, CDR1 GTSNPN and CDR2 SVGIG (reference sequence). The CDR3: CAWSEGGRSTIYF. DNA for the CDR3: TGTGCCTGGAGTGAGGGGGGGAGAAGCACCATATATTTT.

A note on this clone: Other DNA sequences in this specimen translate into the identical CDR3. The CDR3 sequence is CSVVGQVNTEAFF. DNA for the CDR3: TGCAGCGTTGTCGGCCAGGTGAACACTGAAGCTTTCTTT. The rearrangement links TRBV29-1 to TRBJ1-1; D is undetermined. Germline V gives CDR1 SQVTM, CDR2 ANQGSEA. The V end lost 4 bases, the J end lost 0 bases, and 9 bases lay between the germline ends. The CDR3 has 13 residues.

V and J are TRBV2 and TRBJ1-5; TRBD1 matches 7 bases. V shed 2 bases, J shed 5 bases, and the junction held 6 bases outside the gene matches. From germline, CDR1 is SNHLY and CDR2 FYNNEI. This CDR3 comprises 15 residues. For the CDR3, the DNA is TGTGCCAGCAGTGAAAGCGGTCAGGGGGATCAGCCCCAGCATTTT. Translating gives CASSESGQGDQPQHF.

V and J are TRBV18 and TRBJ1-2; unclear D gene. V dropped 8 bases and J dropped 1 base, with 11 bases sitting between them. Germline loops: CDR1 KGHSH, CDR2 LQKENI. The CDR3 sequence is 13 residues long. The CDR3 protein is CASGPDGNYGYTF. The CDR3 DNA sequence: TGTGCCAGCGGCCCGGACGGTAACTATGGCTACACCTTC.

CDR3 amino acids: CASKVDTLYGYTF. The CDR3, as DNA: TGTGCCAGCAAGGTTGACACACTCTATGGCTACACCTTC. This chain joins TRBV6-1 and TRBJ1-2; unclear D gene. The germline V and J ends were trimmed by 7 bases and 4 bases, with 13 bases remaining between them. The CDR3 consists of 13 residues. The V gene's germline CDR1 is MNHNS and CDR2 SASEGT.

The chain is built from TRBV19 and TRBJ2-2, with D maybe TRBD1 (5 bases). V dropped 3 bases and J dropped 4 bases, with 15 bases sitting between them. The CDR3 totals 16 residues. Per germline, CDR1 LNHDA and CDR2 SQIVND (reference sequence). CDR3 region: CASSIWGRLLTGELFF. In DNA form, the CDR3 reads TGTGCCAGTAGTATTTGGGGCAGGCTCCTCACCGGGGAGCTGTTTTTT.

The genes are TRBV5-4 and TRBJ2-2; 8 bases are shared with TRBD2. V trimming: 2 bases; J trimming: 7 bases; junction bases outside the gene matches: 7. The length of the CDR3 is 15 residues. Per the germline V gene, CDR1 is SGHNT and CDR2 is YYREEE (reference sequence). The CDR3 DNA follows: TGTGCCAGCAGCTTACGGGAGGGCCCTGGCGGGGAGCTGTTTTTT. Residues: CASSLREGPGGELFF.

This clone is a singleton in its sample. This chain joins TRBV15 and TRBJ1-2; D unresolved. V was shortened by 3 bases and J by 4 bases, with 12 bases between the two germline ends. CDR1 is LNHNV, CDR2 YYDKDF, per germline (reference sequence). There are 14 residues in the CDR3. The CDR3 nucleotides are TGTGCCACCAGCAGGACCACAGTTACCTATGGCTACACCTTC. Translating it yields CATSRTTVTYGYTF.

The rearrangement uses TRBV30 and TRBJ2-1; D not resolved. The V end was cut by 5 bases, the J end by 7 bases, with 18 bases between. Germline CDR1 is GTSNPN and CDR2 is SVGIG (reference sequence). The CDR3 is 14 amino acids. This CDR3 is CAWGRTGLLNEQFF. CDR3 coding DNA: TGTGCCTGGGGCCGCACCGGTCTACTTAATGAGCAGTTCTTC.

In nucleotides, the CDR3 is TGTGCCAGCAGCGTCACAGCCGCCGCTGGCTACACCTTC. It specifies CASSVTAAAGYTF. This chain uses TRBV9 with TRBJ1-2, with D hard to call. CDR3 length equals 13 residues. Germline lookup yields CDR1 SGDLS and CDR2 YYNGEE. The V end was cut by 2 bases, the J end by 7 bases, with 12 bases between. Drawing the rest from reference TRBV9 and TRBJ1-2, the complete variable domain is DSGVTQTPKHLITATGQRVTLRCSPRSGDLSVYWYQQSLDQGLQFLIQYYNGEERAKGNILERFSAQQFPDLHSELNLSSLELGDSALYFCASSVTAAAGYTFGSGTRLTVV.

The chain combines TRBV9 with TRBJ2-5; D not certain. The CDR3 is made up of 14 amino acids. Looked up from germline, CDR1 is SGDLS and CDR2 is YYNGEE. Trimming pared 2 bases from V and 1 base from J, leaving 9 bases between. The CDR3 bases are TGTGCCAGCAGCGTGCGATCGCGCCAAGAGACCCAGTACTTC. Translating it yields CASSVRSRQETQYF.

CDR3 nucleotide sequence: TGTGCCAGCAGCCAGGGGGCCTACCTGCGAAAACTGTTTTTT. This translates into CASSQGAYLRKLFF. The V gene is TRBV6-5, the J gene TRBJ1-4; 8 bases match TRBD1. The CDR3 is made up of 14 amino acids. Germline-derived CDR1 and CDR2 are MNHEY and SVGAGI. After removal of 6 bases from V and 10 bases from J, the junction contained 10 bases not matched to a gene.

The V and J genes are TRBV14 and TRBJ2-2; 8 bases align to TRBD2. V shed 3 bases and J 4 bases; nucleotides not matched to a gene: 10. Germline CDR1 and CDR2: SGHDN and FVKESK. CDR3 size: 17 residues. CDR3 DNA: TGTGCCAGCAGCCAGAGGCTTACTAGCGGTCCCACCGGGGAGCTGTTTTTT. Protein sequence: CASSQRLTSGPTGELFF.

This clone was seen only a few times. This chain joins TRBV20-1 and TRBJ1-1; D is unresolved. From germline, CDR1 is DFQATT and CDR2 SNEGSKA (reference sequence). This CDR3 contains 11 residues. The CDR3 reads CRFGQNTEAFF. The DNA of the CDR3 is TGCAGATTCGGCCAGAACACTGAAGCTTTCTTT.

This clone was found once. This CDR3 reads CSVESDSNTQYF. CDR3 bases: TGCAGCGTTGAGTCTGATTCCAATACGCAGTATTTT. V usage is TRBV29-1 and J usage is TRBJ2-3; no clear D gene. V gave up 3 bases and J gave up 7 bases, with 11 bases separating them. CDR1 and CDR2 from the germline V gene are SQVTM and ANQGSEA. CDR3 length: 12 residues.

To note about this clone: One end of the junction does not line up with germline, which may come from a read error. The chain recombines TRBV2 with TRBJ1-1; 7 nucleotides align to TRBD1. The CDR3 is made up of 13 amino acids. Germline values: CDR1 SNHLY, CDR2 FYNNEI. In DNA, the CDR3 is TGTGCCGGCAGACAGGGCTACGGCACTGAAGCTTTCTTT. The encoded protein is CAGRQGYGTEAFF.

The chain joins TRBV7-3 to TRBJ2-1; D is undetermined. Germline CDR1 SGHTA, CDR2 FQGTGA. V lost 5 bases to trimming and J lost 7 bases, with 15 bases between them. This CDR3 has 14 residues. The CDR3 protein is CASSATRSLNEQFF. CDR3 bases: TGTGCCAGCAGCGCAACCCGTAGTCTTAATGAGCAGTTCTTC.

The chain couples TRBV18 to TRBJ2-6, with D maybe TRBD1 (6 bases). CDR3 size: 16 residues. Trimming removed 4 bases from V and 1 base from J, with 11 bases in between. CDR1 and CDR2 from the germline V gene are KGHSH and LQKENI. CDR3 in DNA: TGTGCCAGCTCACAACTACAGGGTTCTGGGGCCAACGTCCTGACTTTC. As protein: CASSQLQGSGANVLTF.

This sequence joins TRBV5-1 and TRBJ2-5, with D maybe TRBD1 (5 bases). The J call may be wrong; the DNA end is better matched by TRBJ2-7. The CDR3 has 15 amino acids. Per germline, CDR1 SGHRS and CDR2 YFSETQ. The CDR3: CASSLIRGSTYEQYF. CDR3 in DNA: TGCGCCAGCAGCTTGATAAGGGGTTCCACCTACGAGCAGTACTTC.

About this clone itself: Other DNA sequences in the sample encode the same CDR3. The V gene is TRBV5-1, the J gene TRBJ1-1; a weak D match, TRBD1 (6 bases). The CDR3 totals 13 residues. Per the germline V gene, CDR1 is SGHRS and CDR2 is YFSETQ. V was pared by 0 bases and J by 7 bases, with 10 bases between. CDR3 loop: CASSLDRVGEAFF. Here the CDR3 DNA reads TGCGCCAGCAGCTTGGACAGGGTTGGTGAAGCTTTCTTT.

The CDR3 here is CASSVASGGDNEQFF. CDR3 in DNA: TGTGCCAGCAGCGTAGCTAGCGGGGGGGACAATGAGCAGTTCTTC. V is TRBV9 and J is TRBJ2-1, with TRBD2 matching 12 bases. CDR1 is SGDLS, CDR2 YYNGEE, per germline. Losses at the gene ends were 0 bases for V and 5 bases for J; bases not matched to a gene: 0. The CDR3 has 15 amino acids.

The CDR3 nucleotides read TGTGCCAGCTCACCCCGACCTATGAACACTGAAGCTTTCTTT. Translation gives CASSPRPMNTEAFF. The J gene is TRBJ1-1, the V gene TRBV18, with D hard to call. V was shortened by 3 bases and J by 0 bases, with 8 bases between the two germline ends. From germline, CDR1 is KGHSH and CDR2 LQKENI. CDR3 length: 14 amino acids.

V and J are TRBV28 and TRBJ1-5; a possible D gene is TRBD1 (6 bases). The germline CDR1 and CDR2 sequences are MDHEN and SYDVKM. The CDR3 loop spans 13 amino acids. DNA for the CDR3: TGTGCGTTAGGACAGTATAGCAATCAGCCCCAGCATTTT. It specifies CALGQYSNQPQHF.

The chain uses TRBV5-1 and TRBJ2-5; no clear D. V dropped 4 bases and J dropped 1 base, with 17 bases sitting between them. Germline V gives CDR1 SGHRS, CDR2 YFSETQ. This CDR3 contains 16 residues. The DNA of the CDR3 is TGCGCCAGCAGCCTAAGGGCACCACCACTCCAAGAGACCCAGTACTTC. It codes for CASSLRAPPLQETQYF. The whole variable domain, filled in from reference TRBV5-1 and TRBJ2-5, reads KAGVTQTPRYLIKTRGQQVTLSCSPISGHRSVSWYQQTPGQGLQFLFEYFSETQRNKGNFPGRFSGRQFSNSRSEMNVSTLELGDSALYLCASSLRAPPLQETQYFGPGTRLLVL.

This clone was recorded once. Other DNA sequences of this sample code for an identical CDR3. This chain joins TRBV9 and TRBJ2-3, with 13 bases aligning to TRBD2. The CDR3 runs to 15 residues. Germline V gene data show CDR1 as SGDLS and CDR2 as YYNGEE. Germline trimming cut 0 bases from V and 5 bases from J; bases unmatched to any gene: 0. The DNA of the CDR3 is TGTGCCAGCAGCGTAGGACTAGCGGGAGGAGATACGCAGTATTTT. It yields the protein CASSVGLAGGDTQYF.

In DNA form, the CDR3 reads TGTGCCACCAGCAATCATACCAGCTACAATGAGCAGTTCTTC. Protein sequence: CATSNHTSYNEQFF. The chain is built from TRBV15 and TRBJ2-1; D call uncertain. The CDR3 loop spans 14 amino acids. V shed 4 bases and J shed 3 bases, with 10 bases lying between them. Germline lookup yields CDR1 LNHNV and CDR2 YYDKDF (reference sequence).

The rearrangement links TRBV28 to TRBJ1-2; weak D call: TRBD1 (5 bases). CDR1 is MDHEN, CDR2 SYDVKM, per germline. CDR3 size: 13 residues. The V gene lost 2 bases and the J gene lost 3 bases, with 7 bases spanning the gap. The CDR3 nucleotides are TGTGCCAGCAGTTTAGGGACGTACTATGGCTACACCTTC. Translated: CASSLGTYYGYTF.